Below are 32 T cell receptor beta chains sequenced from a single sample in a study of T cell responses to AZD1222 COVID-19 vaccine. This table comes from immunoSEQ multiplex PCR, and its TCRdb copy is limited to in-frame clones, with some not included. The sample yields under 200,000 clones, around nine tenths seen once. The sample here was peripheral blood, taken 28 days after the second dose of the MenACWY control vaccine. These receptors all stem from an adult who received the MenACWY meningococcal vaccine as a control.

Regarding this clone: Additional DNA sequences in this sample encode the identical CDR3. The J gene is TRBJ1-1, the V gene TRBV9, with D perhaps matching TRBD1 (6 bases). The CDR3 contains 13 residues. V lost 0 bases, J lost 5 bases, and 8 bases lay in between. From germline, CDR1 is SGDLS and CDR2 YYNGEE. This CDR3 reads CASSVGGRTEAFF. For the CDR3, the DNA is TGTGCCAGCAGCGTAGGGGGGCGTACTGAAGCTTTCTTT.

The V gene is TRBV10-1, the J gene TRBJ2-1; no definite D call. Germline loops: CDR1 WNHNN, CDR2 SYGVQD (reference sequence). CDR3 length: 14 residues. Deletions cut 8 bases from V and 2 bases from J, with 13 bases between. For the CDR3, the DNA is TGCGCCAGCCCCGGCTCGCTTGCCTACAATGAGCAGTTCTTC. Residues: CASPGSLAYNEQFF.

V gene TRBV9 combines with J gene TRBJ1-2; D is possibly TRBD1 (5 bases). CDR3 length equals 15 residues. In germline, CDR1 is SGDLS, CDR2 YYNGEE. Between the trimmed V and J ends, which lost 3 bases and 4 bases, there was a span of 16 bases. CDR3 in DNA: TGTGCCAGCAGCGAATTAAGGGGTTTGGGCTATGGCTACACCTTC. Translated: CASSELRGLGYGYTF. Full variable domain (rest looked up from reference TRBV9 and TRBJ1-2): DSGVTQTPKHLITATGQRVTLRCSPRSGDLSVYWYQQSLDQGLQFLIQYYNGEERAKGNILERFSAQQFPDLHSELNLSSLELGDSALYFCASSELRGLGYGYTFGSGTRLTVV.

The rearrangement links TRBV5-6 to TRBJ2-5, with a possible D match to TRBD2 (5 bases). Germline assignment: CDR1 SGHDT and CDR2 YYEEEE. The CDR3 loop spans 13 amino acids. V was cut by 1 base and J by 5 bases, with 9 bases left in between. The DNA of the CDR3 is TGTGCCAGCAGCTTGCGGGGTAGGGAGACCCAGTACTTC. The encoded protein is CASSLRGRETQYF.

V usage is TRBV30 and J usage is TRBJ1-2; 7 bases align to TRBD1. The CDR3 runs to 13 residues. Germline lookup yields CDR1 GTSNPN and CDR2 SVGIG (reference sequence). Trimming at V came to 1 base and at J to 8 bases, leaving 7 bases not matched to a gene. The CDR3 sequence: CAWSAGGGAGYTF. CDR3 bases: TGTGCCTGGAGTGCAGGAGGGGGCGCCGGCTACACCTTC. The whole variable domain, remainder taken from reference TRBV30 and TRBJ1-2, is SQTIHQWPATLVQPVGSPLSLECTVEGTSNPNLYWYRQAAGRGLQLLFYSVGIGQISSEVPQNLSASRPQDRQFILSSKKLLLSDSGFYLCAWSAGGGAGYTFGSGTRLTVV.

The chain is built from TRBV10-3 and TRBJ2-2; maybe TRBD2 (5 bases). The germline V gene has CDR1 ENHRY and CDR2 SYGVKD. Trimming cost V 10 bases and J 0 bases, with 21 bases left between them. This CDR3 has 17 residues. This chain's CDR3 is CASSGGSGMTNTGELFF. In DNA, the CDR3 is TGTGCCAGTTCGGGCGGGTCGGGCATGACGAACACCGGGGAGCTGTTTTTT.

This chain links TRBV20-1 with TRBJ2-3; 7 bases map to TRBD2. The CDR3 runs 15 residues. The ends lost 3 bases at V and 0 bases at J; junction bases unmatched: 6. The V gene's germline CDR1 is DFQATT and CDR2 SNEGSKA (reference sequence). In DNA, the CDR3 is TGCAGTGCTAGTGTATCTAGCGGCAGCACAGATACGCAGTATTTT. This translates into CSASVSSGSTDTQYF.

The CDR3 sequence: CASSSRAAGRETQYF. CDR3 bases: TGTGCCAGCAGCTCGAGGGCCGCCGGCAGGGAGACCCAGTACTTC. The rearrangement joins TRBV11-3 to TRBJ2-5; possibly TRBD2 for D (5 bases). Trimming shortened V by 4 bases and J by 5 bases, and 17 bases separated the two germline ends. The CDR3 covers 15 residues. CDR1 and CDR2 (germline): SGHNT, YENEEA.

The chain employs TRBV6-2 or TRBV6-3 and TRBJ1-5; D may be TRBD1 (5 bases). This CDR3 is built from 14 residues. The germline V and J ends were trimmed by 5 bases and 6 bases, with 14 bases remaining between them. CDR1 is MNHEY and CDR2 is SVGEGT in the germline V gene. Written as DNA, the CDR3 is TGTGCCAGCAGTCCCCCGGGGGGGTCTCAGCCCCAGCATTTT. It encodes CASSPPGGSQPQHF.

This clone was seen a few times. The gene calls are TRBV9 and TRBJ2-2, with 7 bases identical to TRBD2. The CDR3 length is 13 residues. The V gene's germline CDR1 is SGDLS and CDR2 YYNGEE. V lost 3 bases and J lost 6; bases outside the gene matches: 2. In DNA, the CDR3 is TGTGCCAGCAGCGGACTAGCTCCCGGGGAGCTGTTTTTT. Residues: CASSGLAPGELFF.

V and J are TRBV19 and TRBJ2-1, with TRBD1 matching over 9 bases. V lost 4 bases and J lost 8; bases outside the gene matches: 9. The V gene's germline CDR1 is LNHDA and CDR2 SQIVND (reference sequence). The CDR3 loop spans 15 amino acids. The CDR3 DNA reads as TGTGCCAGTAGTAATACAGGGGGCTCGTTATATGAGCAGTTCTTC. The encoded protein is CASSNTGGSLYEQFF.

V usage is TRBV2 and J usage is TRBJ2-7, with D possibly matching TRBD2 (5 bases). Trimming shortened V by 4 bases and J by 7 bases, and 11 bases separated the two germline ends. This CDR3 has 12 amino acids. CDR1 SNHLY and CDR2 FYNNEI come from the germline V gene. DNA for the CDR3: TGTGCCAGCAGTGGTGGGCGGAGGGAGCAGTACTTC. Residues: CASSGGRREQYF.

The chain employs TRBV11-2 and TRBJ2-3; 10 positions match TRBD1. This CDR3 contains 16 residues. With V trimmed by 3 bases and J by 9 bases, 12 bases remained unmatched. Germline values: CDR1 SGHAT, CDR2 FQNNGV. The CDR3 region has the DNA TGTGCCAGCAGCTTGTCCCGGGACAGGGGTAAAGGCACGCAGTATTTT. Protein sequence: CASSLSRDRGKGTQYF.

This sequence joins TRBV29-1 and TRBJ1-1; D remains ambiguous. Trimming took off 6 bases at V and 1 base at J, with 18 bases between the two ends. The CDR3 extends over 15 amino acids. Germline lookup yields CDR1 SQVTM and CDR2 ANQGSEA. CDR3 coding DNA: TGCAGCGTCTTACCGGCTTTACGTTCGAACACTGAAGCTTTCTTT. Protein sequence: CSVLPALRSNTEAFF.

The genes are TRBV19 and TRBJ2-7, with unresolved D. Looked up from germline, CDR1 is LNHDA and CDR2 is SQIVND (reference sequence). The CDR3 loop spans 15 amino acids. V shed 1 base and J shed 2 bases, with 12 bases lying between them. DNA of the CDR3: TGTGCCAGTAGTATAGTCCCGGGCCTTACCTACGAGCAGTACTTC. This encodes CASSIVPGLTYEQYF.

The chain has TRBV19 and TRBJ1-4; 8 nucleotides align to TRBD1. V lost 0 bases and J lost 8; bases outside the gene matches: 2. The CDR3 contains 14 residues. Germline V gives CDR1 LNHDA, CDR2 SQIVND (reference sequence). The CDR3 region has the DNA TGTGCCAGTAGTATAGAAAGGACAGGGGAAAAACTGTTTTTT. It specifies CASSIERTGEKLFF.

The V gene is TRBV7-2, the J gene TRBJ1-1; D is possibly TRBD1 (5 bases). The germline V and J ends were trimmed by 5 bases and 11 bases, with 21 bases remaining between them. Germline lookup yields CDR1 SGHTA and CDR2 FQGNSA. The length of the CDR3 is 14 residues. CDR3 amino acids: CASSPGRQTRGAFF. The CDR3 bases are TGTGCCAGCAGCCCCGGACGACAGACCCGAGGGGCTTTCTTT.

The CDR3 region is CASSERDRGQYTEAFF. In nucleotides, the CDR3 is TGTGCCAGCAGTGAACGGGACAGGGGGCAATACACTGAAGCTTTCTTT. This chain connects TRBV6-4 to TRBJ1-1, with 12 bases fitting TRBD1. With 3 bases clipped from V and 3 bases from J, the junction kept 5 bases outside the gene matches. Looked up from germline, CDR1 is MRHNA and CDR2 is SNTAGT. The CDR3 consists of 16 residues.

This clone appeared once. V is TRBV19 and J is TRBJ1-5; maybe TRBD1 (5 bases). Germline V gene data show CDR1 as LNHDA and CDR2 as SQIVND (reference sequence). The V end lost 1 base, the J end lost 7 bases, and 14 bases lay between the germline ends. The CDR3 consists of 15 residues. In DNA form, the CDR3 reads TGTGCCAGTAGTATAGTAGGGCAGGGAGGGCAGCCCCAGCATTTT. Translated, it gives CASSIVGQGGQPQHF.

The chain uses TRBV24-1 and TRBJ2-7; 9 nucleotides match TRBD1. The CDR3 contains 16 residues. CDR1 KGHDR and CDR2 SFDVKD come from the germline V gene. J lost 0 bases, V lost 2 bases, and 4 bases had no gene match. CDR3 sequence (DNA): TGTGCCACCAGTGATTCCGGACAGGGGAGCTCCTACGAGCAGTACTTC. It is translated as CATSDSGQGSSYEQYF.

The rearrangement uses TRBV6-5 and TRBJ1-2, with a tentative D call TRBD1 (5 bases). V lost 7 bases, J lost 8 bases, and 23 bases lay in between. Germline assignment: CDR1 MNHEY and CDR2 SVGAGI. The CDR3 length is 15 residues. CDR3 region: CASTFGTQGQKGYTF. The CDR3 nucleotides are TGTGCCAGCACTTTCGGGACTCAAGGGCAGAAAGGCTACACCTTC.

V usage is TRBV7-9 and J usage is TRBJ2-4; 7 bases fit TRBD2. CDR3 length: 16 residues. V shed 5 bases, J shed 2 bases, and the junction held 9 bases outside the gene matches. The germline V gene has CDR1 SEHNR and CDR2 FQNEAQ (reference sequence). CDR3 sequence reads: CASSLRGEGTKNIQYF. The DNA for the CDR3 is TGTGCCAGCAGCCTCCGGGGGGAGGGAACCAAAAACATTCAGTACTTC.

The chain links TRBV9 to TRBJ1-2; D is perhaps TRBD1 (5 bases). The CDR3 has 14 amino acids. CDR1 is SGDLS, CDR2 YYNGEE, per germline. The V end lost 0 bases, the J end lost 3 bases, and 9 bases lay between the germline ends. The CDR3 sequence: CASSVGDGHYGYTF. CDR3 DNA: TGTGCCAGCAGCGTAGGGGACGGACACTATGGCTACACCTTC.

This chain connects TRBV5-1 to TRBJ2-7; 7 bases map to TRBD1. The CDR3 length is 14 residues. In germline, CDR1 is SGHRS, CDR2 YFSETQ. V dropped 4 bases and J dropped 3; count of bases not matched to a gene: 7. In nucleotides, the CDR3 is TGCGCCAGCAGCGTCGGGACAGATTACTACGAGCAGTACTTC. It is translated as CASSVGTDYYEQYF.

The chain links TRBV9 to TRBJ2-3; 8 bases match TRBD2. Germline CDR1 SGDLS, CDR2 YYNGEE. Unmatched junction bases numbered 13, after V lost 0 bases and J lost 7 bases. The CDR3 consists of 17 residues. The DNA of the CDR3 is TGTGCCAGCAGCGTAGGGCCCCAGCGGGGGCTCGAGAATACGCAGTATTTT. Translated: CASSVGPQRGLENTQYF.

The CDR3: CASSATGHGGYTF. CDR3 nucleotide sequence: TGTGCCAGTAGCGCAACCGGGCATGGGGGGTACACCTTC. The chain recombines TRBV19 with TRBJ1-2; maybe TRBD1 (5 bases). The CDR3 is 13 residues long. V was cut by 6 bases and J by 11 bases, with 19 bases left in between. Germline CDR1 and CDR2: LNHDA and SQIVND (reference sequence).

This clone showed up just once. This chain joins TRBV12-3 or TRBV12-4 and TRBJ1-4, with D perhaps matching TRBD1 (6 bases). V lost 6 bases and J 4 bases, leaving 9 bases between the germline ends. This CDR3 is 13 amino acids long. The chain's CDR3 is CASRRQVNEKLFF. Written as DNA, the CDR3 is TGTGCCAGCAGACGACAGGTTAATGAAAAACTGTTTTTT.

The chain uses TRBV4-2 and TRBJ1-2, with TRBD1 matching over 8 bases. J was trimmed by 8 bases and V by 0 bases; bases with no gene match: 8. CDR1 and CDR2 from the germline V gene are LGHNA and YNFKEQ. CDR3 length equals 15 residues. CDR3: CASSQEGQGAGGYTF. The CDR3 DNA sequence: TGTGCCAGCAGCCAAGAGGGCCAGGGGGCGGGCGGCTACACCTTC.

V usage is TRBV4-1 and J usage is TRBJ1-3; D is possibly TRBD1 (5 bases). Germline lookup yields CDR1 MGHRA and CDR2 YSYEKL. The CDR3 loop spans 19 amino acids. V gave up 1 base and J gave up 0 bases, with 19 bases separating them. The CDR3 nucleotides are TGCGCCAGCAGCCAAGGCCCGGGCGGGGGGACGTACTCTGGAAACACCATATATTTT. Encoded protein: CASSQGPGGGTYSGNTIYF.

The rearrangement uses TRBV29-1 and TRBJ2-2; possibly TRBD1 or TRBD2 for D (6 bases each). Germline loops: CDR1 SQVTM, CDR2 ANQGSEA. The CDR3 runs to 13 residues. The DNA for the CDR3 is TGCGCTGTAAAGGGGGGTAACACCGGGGAGCTGTTTTTT. Translation gives CAVKGGNTGELFF.

CDR3: CSVSGTEGNTIYF. In nucleotides, the CDR3 is TGCAGCGTATCCGGGACAGAGGGAAACACCATATATTTT. The V gene is TRBV29-1, the J gene TRBJ1-3, with 7 bases identical to TRBD1. After removal of 6 bases from V and 4 bases from J, the junction contained 6 bases not matched to a gene. Germline CDR1 reads SQVTM; CDR2 reads ANQGSEA. The CDR3 contains 13 residues.

The chain couples TRBV6-2 or TRBV6-3 to TRBJ1-5; D is undetermined. V lost 2 bases and J lost 2, with 7 bases in between. Germline lookup yields CDR1 MNHEY and CDR2 SVGEGT. There are 14 residues in the CDR3. As DNA, the CDR3 is TGTGCCAGCAGTTACAGGTACGGCAATCAGCCCCAGCATTTT. This gives the protein CASSYRYGNQPQHF.